Presented here are 6 T cell receptor beta chains from one specimen sequenced in a study of cytomegalovirus exposure and HLA in healthy donors. The study ran its PCR with 60 Vbeta and 13 Jbeta primers. Assay: immunoSEQ multiplex PCR; the TCRdb copy retains only in-frame clones and omits some. The repertoire holds about 190,000 clones, with roughly 86% as singletons. The sequenced sample consisted of PBMCs. Receptors were obtained from a man aged 40-55 years in good health and CMV-seropositive.

The chain employs TRBV27 and TRBJ1-5; D gene uncertain. The germline V gene encodes CDR1 MNHEY and CDR2 SMNVEV (reference sequence). The length of the CDR3 is 12 residues. The ends were cut back, 7 bases at V and 2 bases at J, with 6 bases in the middle. The DNA for the CDR3 is TGTGCCAGCACTACGGGCAATCAGCCCCAGCATTTT. Residues: CASTTGNQPQHF.

This clone was seen more than once but under ten times. This chain uses TRBV28 with TRBJ2-7, with 9 bases lining up with TRBD1. Germline V gene lookup returns CDR1 MDHEN and CDR2 SYDVKM. The CDR3 totals 14 residues. The V and J ends lost 5 bases and 4 bases, in that order; junction bases with no gene match: 6. The CDR3 DNA reads TGTGCCAGCAGTACCTCGACAGGGGGTTACGAGCAGTACTTC. Amino acids: CASSTSTGGYEQYF. The full variable domain, its missing parts supplied by reference TRBV28 and TRBJ2-7, is DVKVTQSSRYLVKRTGEKVFLECVQDMDHENMFWYRQDPGLGLRLIYFSYDVKMKEKGDIPEGYSVSREKKERFSLILESASTNQTSMYLCASSTSTGGYEQYFGPGTRLTVT.

The J gene is TRBJ1-4, the V gene TRBV18, with D maybe TRBD1 (6 bases). CDR1 and CDR2 (germline): KGHSH, LQKENI. The CDR3 spans 15 residues. V was shortened by 1 base and J by 8 bases, with 14 bases between the two germline ends. The CDR3 loop is CASSPRGGAGEKLFF. In DNA form, the CDR3 reads TGTGCCAGCTCACCACGAGGGGGGGCTGGGGAAAAACTGTTTTTT.

The gene calls are TRBV5-6 and TRBJ2-7; maybe TRBD2 (5 bases). This CDR3 comprises 14 residues. Looked up from germline, CDR1 is SGHDT and CDR2 is YYEEEE. Trimming shortened V by 4 bases and J by 2 bases, and 13 bases separated the two germline ends. CDR3: CASSPALGTYEQYF. DNA of the CDR3: TGTGCCAGCAGCCCCGCCCTCGGGACCTACGAGCAGTACTTC.

This chain links TRBV27 with TRBJ2-7, with D possibly matching TRBD1 (5 bases). CDR1 and CDR2 from the germline V gene are MNHEY and SMNVEV (reference sequence). The V gene lost 0 bases and the J gene lost 4 bases, with 13 bases spanning the gap. The CDR3 is 15 residues long. Here the CDR3 reads CASSLSYPDSYEQYF. CDR3 DNA: TGTGCCAGCAGTTTATCGTACCCTGACAGTTACGAGCAGTACTTC.

Details on this clone: Other DNA sequences within the sample encode an identical CDR3. V gene TRBV19 combines with J gene TRBJ2-1, with 13 positions matching TRBD2. Germline CDR1 LNHDA, CDR2 SQIVND (reference sequence). This CDR3 is 15 amino acids long. V shed 5 bases, J shed 5 bases, and the junction held 3 bases outside the gene matches. CDR3 amino acids: CASSYGLAGDNEQFF. Here the CDR3 DNA reads TGTGCCAGTAGTTACGGACTAGCGGGAGACAATGAGCAGTTCTTC.